This T cell receptor beta chain was found in a study of T-cell memory formation after mild COVID-19 (dated by TCRdb to 2020 to 2022). About the study as a whole: Most TCR sequence clusters were specific to one of the two donors. In two donors, T-cell clones that expanded and contracted after mild COVID-19 were tracked by sequencing TCRalpha and TCRbeta repertoires over time. The cohort was made up of two young adult volunteers, one female and one male, who were previously healthy. Study-level results and caveats: Contracting CD4+ clones turned up mainly in the CM and EM memory subsets, whereas EMRA was where CD8+ clones were enriched. SARS-CoV-2 specificity of the second-wave clones peaking on day 37 was not confirmed. Some responding clones were found in pre-infection memory, which suggests that pre-existing cross-reactive memory T cells took part in the SARS-CoV-2 response. Clones contracting from day 15 to 85 had balanced CD4/CD8 phenotypes, while a second wave expanding from day 15 to 37 was biased towards CD4+. Only a couple of mild cases were covered in the study, and larger cohorts including severe cases with pre-infection samples were considered necessary.

PBMCs were isolated by Ficoll-Paque density gradient centrifugation. The CDR3 runs 16 amino acids, cysteine and phenylalanine included. Just CDR3 DNA is preserved here, 48 bases in frame from base 1. Germline trimming amounts to 6 bases on V and 6 bases on J, with 12 as the count of junction bases outside the gene matches. CDR1 and CDR2, per the germline V gene, are MGHDK and SYGVNS. As for this clonotype: Its antigen target is currently unknown. No base qualities exist here, and no much larger clone lies one base off it.

The run used an Illumina NovaSeq 6000. cDNA libraries for TCRalpha and TCRbeta were prepared by 5'RACE using constant-segment primers, with sample barcodes and unique molecular identifiers added. RNA was extracted from every sample with Trizol reagent. Libraries were amplified in two PCR steps, with a second sample barcode and Illumina TruSeq adapters added in the second step. Sequencing of libraries was performed on an Illumina NovaSeq with 2 x 150 bp paired-end reads. In the source study's methods: Demultiplexing of reads and collapsing into UMI-guided consensus sequences were performed with migec v1.2.7. Using mixcr v2.1.11, UMI consensuses were aligned to TRA and TRB V and J templates and then assembled into clonotypes. A clonotype was counted as expanded or contracted only when both edgeR and NoisET called the clonotype significant, with the noise models trained on biological replicates. For edgeR calls, the thresholds were a false discovery rate-adjusted p below 0.01 and a log2 fold-change of 1. As an exploratory analysis of dynamics, PCA with hierarchical clustering was applied to max-normalized trajectories of the 1000 most abundant clonotypes. Each responding clone was given a CD4 or CD8 phenotype based on the CD4+ and CD8+ repertoires, which had been sequenced separately. TCRdb reprocessed the public reads (quality trimming at Q25 with fastp, clone calling with MiXCR) and kept in-frame beta chains. One record per CDR3 amino acid sequence lists the most common genes and DNA. It is TCRdb's table, rather than the study itself, that gives the V and J calls and clone size. Within this sample are more than 150,000 distinct CDR3 sequences, with about 18% of them counted one time only. The ten most abundant clones make up approximately 4% of the sample.

The sequence was collected from a man aged 18 to 29 who had mild COVID-19 (a few samples of this study predate the infection). The sample titles of this study are shuffled in the database, so cell type and time point are left out; the donor was told from shared clones. Sequenced: PBMCs or a T cell subset sorted from them (not recorded which). The rearrangement combines TRBV25-1 with TRBJ2-3, with 10 middle bases fitting TRBD2. This receptor has the CDR3 CASSSSGGAFGDTQYF. The DNA reads as follows: TGTGCCAGCAGCTCTAGCGGGGGTGCCTTTGGGGATACGCAGTATTTT.